The 29 T cell receptor beta chains presented below share a single source sample, sequenced in a study of blood T cells in healthy people across ages. A second roughly 6 to 12 cycle PCR used barcoded and J-beta primers. A single record per CDR3 protein comes from TCRdb applying MiXCR to the 5' RACE reads. Of around 970,000 distinct CDR3 sequences listed, just over 50% are singletons. Sequenced: blood. Source of these receptors: a woman aged 55-70 years in good health.

V is TRBV6-5 and J is TRBJ2-7; D might be TRBD1 (5 bases). The CDR3 length is 15 residues. CDR1 MNHEY and CDR2 SVGAGI come from the germline V gene. Trimming removed 4 bases at V and 0 bases at J, with 13 bases between. CDR3 bases: TGTGCCAGCAGTTCCCGACAGCTAGGCTCCTACGAGCAGTACTTC. This sequence encodes CASSSRQLGSYEQYF.

The gene calls are TRBV28 and TRBJ2-3; 8 bases map to TRBD2. The CDR3 is 16 residues long. Trimming removed 6 bases from V and 5 bases from J; junction bases left unmatched: 13. Germline V gives CDR1 MDHEN, CDR2 SYDVKM. In DNA form, the CDR3 reads TGTGCCAGCAGCTCCCTACTAGCGGAGAGGAGAGATACGCAGTATTTT. Translated: CASSSLLAERRDTQYF.

V and J are TRBV20-1 and TRBJ2-4; tentative D call: TRBD2 (5 bases). The DNA end is a closer match to TRBJ2-7, so the J assignment may be wrong. Looked up from germline, CDR1 is DFQATT and CDR2 is SNEGSKA (reference sequence). CDR3 length: 14 amino acids. The CDR3 sequence: CSARGARYSDEQYF. CDR3 nucleotide sequence: TGCAGTGCTAGGGGAGCTAGGTACTCGGACGAGCAGTACTTC.

This clonotype was observed a few times. V is TRBV24-1 and J is TRBJ1-2; possibly TRBD1 for D (6 bases). Germline CDR1 KGHDR, CDR2 SFDVKD. V lost 9 bases and J lost 0, with 16 bases in between. The CDR3 runs to 15 residues. The CDR3 loop is CATSKGGGANYGYTF. CDR3 nucleotide sequence: TGTGCCACCTCGAAGGGGGGCGGCGCTAACTATGGCTACACCTTC.

The rearrangement joins TRBV5-1 to TRBJ2-1; TRBD1 matches at 10 bases. This CDR3 has 16 residues. Germline values: CDR1 SGHRS, CDR2 YFSETQ. V was pared by 2 bases and J by 1 base, with 3 bases of the junction left unmatched. The CDR3 is CASSFGQGGSYNEQFF. The CDR3, as DNA: TGCGCCAGCAGCTTCGGACAGGGGGGATCCTACAATGAGCAGTTCTTC.

The chain carries TRBV28 and TRBJ1-5; 10 positions match TRBD1. Unmatched junction bases numbered 16, after V lost 6 bases and J lost 2 bases. The CDR3 is 19 amino acids. Per germline, CDR1 MDHEN and CDR2 SYDVKM. CDR3: CASRRRQGAKHLGNQPQHF. In DNA form, the CDR3 reads TGTGCCAGCAGACGTAGACAGGGGGCGAAACACCTAGGCAATCAGCCCCAGCATTTT.

This clonotype was seen repeatedly, ten times or more. The J gene is TRBJ1-2, the V gene TRBV11-2; 8 bases match TRBD1. CDR3 length equals 14 residues. Germline CDR1 reads SGHAT; CDR2 reads FQNNGV. With V trimmed by 1 base and J by 8 bases, 6 bases remained unmatched. The CDR3 DNA sequence: TGTGCCAGCAGCTTAGGACAGGGGAGTTACGGCTACACCTTC. Translated: CASSLGQGSYGYTF.

The chain joins TRBV6-6 to TRBJ1-1, with D possibly TRBD1 on 5 matching bases. The germline V and J ends were trimmed by 0 bases and 1 base, with 9 bases remaining between them. Germline lookup yields CDR1 MNHNY and CDR2 SVGAGI (reference sequence). The CDR3 spans 15 residues. In DNA, the CDR3 is TGTGCCAGCAGTTACTCGACAGTTCCGAACACTGAAGCTTTCTTT. This encodes CASSYSTVPNTEAFF.

This chain uses TRBV12-3 or TRBV12-4 with TRBJ1-5; 7 nucleotides match TRBD1. V was clipped by 7 bases and J by 3 bases; unmatched bases: 6. The length of the CDR3 is 14 residues. The CDR3 sequence is CASNYRGLNQPQHF. The DNA of the CDR3 is TGTGCCAGCAACTACAGGGGTCTCAATCAGCCCCAGCATTTT.

A note on this clonotype: Relative to the germline gene, one junction end is altered; a read error may explain this. The chain is built from TRBV5-1 and TRBJ2-7, with D possibly TRBD2 on 6 matching bases. This CDR3 comprises 16 residues. Looked up from germline, CDR1 is SGHRS and CDR2 is YFSETQ. The CDR3 DNA follows: TGCGCCAGCCGCTTGGGGGACGGGGAGGTTCCCTACGAGCAGTACTTC. Translation: CASRLGDGEVPYEQYF.

The chain joins TRBV5-6 to TRBJ2-3; D is unclear. V shed 0 bases and J shed 0 bases, with 11 bases lying between them. CDR1 and CDR2 from the germline V gene are SGHDT and YYEEEE. The CDR3 sequence is 16 residues long. The CDR3 here is CASSLGRGYSTDTQYF. DNA for the CDR3: TGTGCCAGCAGCTTGGGACGTGGGTACAGCACAGATACGCAGTATTTT. The whole variable domain, remainder taken from reference TRBV5-6 and TRBJ2-3, is DAGVTQSPTHLIKTRGQQVTLRCSPKSGHDTVSWYQQALGQGPQFIFQYYEEEERQRGNFPDRFSGHQFPNYSSELNVNALLLGDSALYLCASSLGRGYSTDTQYFGPGTRLTVL.

The chain couples TRBV5-1 to TRBJ2-1; 13 bases are shared with TRBD2. CDR1 is SGHRS, CDR2 YFSETQ, per germline. The V segment lost 7 bases and the J segment 4 bases; nucleotides outside the gene matches: 14. This CDR3 comprises 18 residues. CDR3 DNA: TGCGCCAGCGCAGGGACTAGCGGGACCCTTGCAGCTTACAATGAGCAGTTCTTC. Amino acid sequence: CASAGTSGTLAAYNEQFF.

The chain combines TRBV28 with TRBJ2-5; TRBD2 is a possible D gene (6 bases). Per the germline V gene, CDR1 is MDHEN and CDR2 is SYDVKM. The V gene lost 3 bases and the J gene lost 11 bases, with 16 bases spanning the gap. There are 13 residues in the CDR3. The CDR3 loop is CASSFRWEEEQYF. The CDR3 DNA reads as TGTGCCAGCAGTTTTAGGTGGGAGGAAGAGCAGTACTTC.

This chain uses TRBV6-5 with TRBJ2-7, with D perhaps given as TRBD1 or TRBD2 (5 bases each). V was shortened by 0 bases and J by 4 bases, with 25 bases between the two germline ends. From germline, CDR1 is MNHEY and CDR2 SVGAGI. CDR3 length: 19 amino acids. CDR3 sequence reads: CASSYSGPGTLQSRYEQYF. The CDR3 bases are TGTGCCAGCAGTTACTCGGGTCCGGGGACGTTACAAAGCAGATACGAGCAGTACTTC.

The chain is built from TRBV5-1 and TRBJ1-4; D is undetermined. The V end was cut by 2 bases, the J end by 7 bases, with 12 bases between. The CDR3 contains 14 residues. Germline values: CDR1 SGHRS, CDR2 YFSETQ. CDR3 nucleotide sequence: TGCGCCAGCAGCTTTAACTCTGAAGTTGAAAAACTGTTTTTT. It codes for CASSFNSEVEKLFF.

Note on this clonotype: At one end the junction does not follow the germline gene, possibly because of a read error. The genes are TRBV4-1 and TRBJ2-5, with 11 bases that match TRBD2. The end of the DNA is better explained by TRBJ2-7, so the J call may be wrong. Germline values: CDR1 MGHRA, CDR2 YSYEKL. This CDR3 has 16 amino acids. The CDR3 sequence is CASSQGRLAGPYEQYF. The CDR3 DNA sequence: TGCGCCAGTAGCCAAGGACGACTAGCGGGACCTTACGAGCAGTACTTC.

This chain uses TRBV7-9 with TRBJ1-2, with 8 bases lining up with TRBD1. Germline-derived CDR1 and CDR2 are SEHNR and FQNEAQ (reference sequence). After removal of 5 bases from V and 4 bases from J, the junction contained 12 bases not matched to a gene. CDR3 length equals 16 residues. CDR3 region: CASSLYPDRGTYGYTF. The CDR3 DNA sequence: TGTGCCAGCAGCCTATACCCTGACAGGGGAACCTATGGCTACACCTTC.

J is TRBJ2-3 and V is TRBV20-1; D is uncertain. Trimming left V 6 bases short and J 1 base short, with 14 bases between. Germline V CDR1 and CDR2: DFQATT, SNEGSKA (reference sequence). There are 14 residues in the CDR3. The CDR3 bases are TGCAGTGCAACGGACGTAGGCGGCACAGATACGCAGTATTTT. Its protein product is CSATDVGGTDTQYF.

The J gene is TRBJ2-3, the V gene TRBV10-3; TRBD2 matches at 7 bases. CDR1 and CDR2 from the germline V gene are ENHRY and SYGVKD. Unmatched junction bases numbered 7, after V lost 8 bases and J lost 5 bases. CDR3 length: 13 residues. CDR3 nucleotide sequence: TGTGCCATCGGGGCGGGGGAAGGAGATACGCAGTATTTT. It encodes CAIGAGEGDTQYF.

About this clonotype: At one end the junction does not follow the germline gene, possibly because of a read error. The J gene is TRBJ2-4, the V gene TRBV29-1, with TRBD2 as a possible D gene (5 bases). CDR3 length equals 11 residues. Looked up from germline, CDR1 is SQVTM and CDR2 is ANQGSEA. Here the CDR3 DNA reads TGCGGCGTTGGGGTGGGAGAAGAGCAGTACTTC. It translates to CGVGVGEEQYF.

The chain links TRBV20-1 to TRBJ2-7, with D possibly TRBD1 on 5 matching bases. Germline loops: CDR1 DFQATT, CDR2 SNEGSKA (reference sequence). V lost 2 bases and J lost 4, with 18 bases in between. The CDR3 sequence is 15 residues long. The CDR3 sequence is CSARPGSRTTYEQYF. For the CDR3, the DNA is TGCAGTGCTAGACCTGGTAGTAGGACAACTTACGAGCAGTACTTC.

This chain connects TRBV29-1 to TRBJ1-4; no definite D call. Trimming took 5 bases from V and 4 from J, leaving 8 bases between them. The germline gives CDR1 SQVTM, CDR2 ANQGSEA. The CDR3 extends over 12 amino acids. The CDR3 DNA follows: TGCAGCGTTTCAAGAAGTAATGAAAAACTGTTTTTT. Its protein is CSVSRSNEKLFF.

The chain couples TRBV28 to TRBJ2-5, with a possible D match to TRBD1 (8 bases). Germline V gene data show CDR1 as MDHEN and CDR2 as SYDVKM. This CDR3 comprises 15 residues. The V end was cut by 10 bases, the J end by 0 bases, with 18 bases between. CDR3 nucleotides: TGTGCCACCGGATTACAGGGGGGGTACCAAGAGACCCAGTACTTC. It translates to CATGLQGGYQETQYF. The full variable domain, rest sourced from reference TRBV28 and TRBJ2-5, is DVKVTQSSRYLVKRTGEKVFLECVQDMDHENMFWYRQDPGLGLRLIYFSYDVKMKEKGDIPEGYSVSREKKERFSLILESASTNQTSMYLCATGLQGGYQETQYFGPGTRLLVL.

In its sample, this clonotype was seen a few times. The rearrangement joins TRBV2 to TRBJ2-2; D remains unclear. The V end was cut by 5 bases, the J end by 1 base, with 8 bases between. The CDR3 totals 14 residues. From germline, CDR1 is SNHLY and CDR2 FYNNEI. The CDR3 region is CASSSAENTGELFF. The CDR3 nucleotides are TGTGCCAGCAGTTCTGCGGAGAACACCGGGGAGCTGTTTTTT.

This clonotype showed up just a few times. V and J are TRBV15 and TRBJ2-3; D tentatively fits TRBD1 or TRBD2 (5 bases each). Germline V gene lookup returns CDR1 LNHNV and CDR2 YYDKDF (reference sequence). This CDR3 region has 16 residues. V shed 3 bases and J shed 0 bases, with 13 bases lying between them. CDR3 in DNA: TGTGCCACCAGCAGGGTGGGGGAGTCTAGCACAGATACGCAGTATTTT. Its protein product is CATSRVGESSTDTQYF.

The chain is built from TRBV20-1 and TRBJ2-7, with D hard to call. Germline lookup yields CDR1 DFQATT and CDR2 SNEGSKA (reference sequence). V was cut by 4 bases and J by 0 bases, with 7 bases left in between. CDR3 length: 12 residues. The CDR3 nucleotides read TGCAGTGCTACTCTGGGCTCCTACGAGCAGTACTTC. Encoded protein: CSATLGSYEQYF.

This clonotype was seen ten or more times. The chain links TRBV7-2 to TRBJ2-7, with 10 bases lining up with TRBD2. The V segment lost 6 bases and the J segment 2 bases; nucleotides outside the gene matches: 4. Per germline, CDR1 SGHTA and CDR2 FQGNSA. The CDR3 consists of 14 residues. CDR3 residues: CASSRTSGTYEQYF. The CDR3 region has the DNA TGTGCCAGCAGTCGAACTAGCGGGACCTACGAGCAGTACTTC.

This clonotype was counted between two and nine times. This chain uses TRBV27 with TRBJ1-5, with TRBD1 as a possible D gene (5 bases). The CDR3 contains 16 residues. The germline V gene encodes CDR1 MNHEY and CDR2 SMNVEV (reference sequence). V lost 5 bases, J lost 2 bases, and 16 bases lay in between. CDR3 region: CASSSRDGGRNQPQHF. CDR3 nucleotide sequence: TGTGCCAGCAGTAGCCGGGACGGAGGGCGCAATCAGCCCCAGCATTTT.

This sequence joins TRBV20-1 and TRBJ2-1; weak D call: TRBD1 (6 bases). The CDR3 totals 14 residues. The V gene's germline CDR1 is DFQATT and CDR2 SNEGSKA (reference sequence). The V gene lost 2 bases and the J gene lost 9 bases, with 17 bases spanning the gap. The CDR3 DNA reads as TGCAGTGCTAGACCCGGGACAACGTCCAGTGAGCAGTTCTTC. Protein product: CSARPGTTSSEQFF.